This entry lists 5 T cell receptor beta chains sequenced from one sample in a study of T cells in localized non-small cell lung cancer. Assay: immunoSEQ multiplex PCR; the TCRdb copy retains only in-frame clones and omits some. The data show roughly 30,000 clones, with about 90% seen just once and less than 3.5% held by the top ten. The input for sequencing was peripheral blood, taken before any cancer treatment. The receptors here all came from a woman between 18 and 49 years old with stage I lung adenocarcinoma.

The chain links TRBV10-3 to TRBJ2-2; possibly TRBD2 for D (5 bases). V was cut by 2 bases and J by 0 bases, with 19 bases left in between. This CDR3 comprises 19 residues. Germline CDR1 reads ENHRY; CDR2 reads SYGVKD. The DNA for the CDR3 is TGTGCCATCAGTGAGCCCGGGGTCGGGATCCTCGCGAACACCGGGGAGCTGTTTTTT. It is translated as CAISEPGVGILANTGELFF.

J is TRBJ1-2 and V is TRBV5-1; TRBD1 matches 7 bases. V dropped 4 bases and J dropped 5; count of bases not matched to a gene: 5. The germline V gene has CDR1 SGHRS and CDR2 YFSETQ. The CDR3 is 13 amino acids. In nucleotides, the CDR3 is TGCGCCAGCAGCCTGCCAGGGGGGTATGGCTACACCTTC. Encoded protein: CASSLPGGYGYTF. The full variable domain, rest sourced from reference TRBV5-1 and TRBJ1-2, is KAGVTQTPRYLIKTRGQQVTLSCSPISGHRSVSWYQQTPGQGLQFLFEYFSETQRNKGNFPGRFSGRQFSNSRSEMNVSTLELGDSALYLCASSLPGGYGYTFGSGTRLTVV.

For the CDR3, the DNA is TGTGCCAGCAGTCCCTCGGACAGGGGGACCTTAAACATTCAGTACTTC. This sequence encodes CASSPSDRGTLNIQYF. This chain uses TRBV28 with TRBJ2-4; 10 positions agree with TRBD1. This CDR3 is 16 amino acids long. Losses at the gene ends were 5 bases for V and 6 bases for J; bases not matched to a gene: 10. CDR1 is MDHEN and CDR2 is SYDVKM in the germline V gene.

The genes are TRBV6-6 and TRBJ2-5; 7 bases fit TRBD2. CDR1 is MNHNY and CDR2 is SVGAGI in the germline V gene (reference sequence). The CDR3 covers 15 residues. V trimming: 6 bases; J trimming: 1 base; junction bases outside the gene matches: 8. DNA of the CDR3: TGTGCCAGCAGGGGGCCTCGGGGGGTCCAAGAGACCCAGTACTTC. Translated: CASRGPRGVQETQYF.

CDR3 nucleotide sequence: TGCGCCAGCAGCTCCATGGGGGGGCAAGGCGGGGAGCTGTTTTTT. As protein: CASSSMGGQGGELFF. V usage is TRBV5-1 and J usage is TRBJ2-2; weak D call: TRBD2 (7 bases). Germline V CDR1 and CDR2: SGHRS, YFSETQ. The CDR3 totals 15 residues. V lost 3 bases, J lost 7 bases, and 16 bases lay in between. The full variable domain, rest sourced from reference TRBV5-1 and TRBJ2-2, is KAGVTQTPRYLIKTRGQQVTLSCSPISGHRSVSWYQQTPGQGLQFLFEYFSETQRNKGNFPGRFSGRQFSNSRSEMNVSTLELGDSALYLCASSSMGGQGGELFFGEGSRLTVL.